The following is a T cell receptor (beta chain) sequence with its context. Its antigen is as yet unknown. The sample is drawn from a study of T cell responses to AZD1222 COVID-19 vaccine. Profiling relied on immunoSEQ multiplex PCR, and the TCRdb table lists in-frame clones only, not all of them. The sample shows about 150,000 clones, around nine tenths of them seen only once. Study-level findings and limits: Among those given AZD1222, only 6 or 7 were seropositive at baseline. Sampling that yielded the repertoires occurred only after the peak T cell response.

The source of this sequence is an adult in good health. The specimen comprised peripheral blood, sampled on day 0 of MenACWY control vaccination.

CDR3 in amino acids: CASSQGNTIYF. The CDR3 nucleotides are TGCGCCAGCAGCCAAGGAAACACCATATATTTT. The chain uses TRBV4-1 and TRBJ1-3; no clear D gene. Trimming pared 1 base from V and 5 bases from J, leaving 0 bases between. The CDR3 is 11 residues long. Germline CDR1 MGHRA, CDR2 YSYEKL.